Listed here are 18 T cell receptor beta chains from one sample, sequenced in a study of CD8 T cells in ankylosing spondylitis. TCRdb recomputed calls from the 5' RACE reads with MiXCR, one row per CDR3 protein. The sample records hundreds of thousands of distinct CDR3 sequences, over 9.5% being singletons. The sample consisted of blood, either unsorted or a sorted T cell fraction (not recorded which). All receptors derive from a male donor with ankylosing spondylitis or in good health (not recorded which).

Many counts were recorded for this clonotype. The V and J genes are TRBV5-1 and TRBJ2-1; possible D gene TRBD2, 6 bases. CDR3 length: 15 residues. The V and J ends lost 4 bases and 7 bases respectively, with 18 bases between them. Germline values: CDR1 SGHRS, CDR2 YFSETQ. The CDR3 protein is CASSGLQSAGNEQFF. CDR3 coding DNA: TGCGCCAGCAGCGGACTCCAATCGGCGGGAAATGAGCAGTTCTTC.

This clonotype was counted ten times or more. CDR3 in amino acids: CSASAVTYEQYF. In nucleotides, the CDR3 is TGCAGTGCTAGCGCAGTGACCTACGAGCAGTACTTC. The genes are TRBV20-1 and TRBJ2-7, with unresolved D. The CDR3 totals 12 residues. Germline V gene sequence: CDR1 DFQATT, CDR2 SNEGSKA (reference sequence). V lost 3 bases and J 2 bases, leaving 8 bases between the germline ends.

This clonotype was counted between two and nine times. The rearrangement joins TRBV5-1 to TRBJ2-5; 9 bases map to TRBD1. From germline, CDR1 is SGHRS and CDR2 YFSETQ. This CDR3 spans 15 amino acids. J lost 2 bases, V lost 3 bases, and 5 bases had no gene match. The CDR3 loop is CASSSDRGIQETQYF. CDR3 nucleotides: TGCGCCAGCAGCTCGGACAGGGGAATACAAGAGACCCAGTACTTC.

This clonotype was counted between two and nine times. Here the CDR3 reads CASSSGTGLIEQYF. For the CDR3, the DNA is TGTGCCAGCAGCTCAGGGACAGGGTTGATCGAGCAGTACTTC. The chain has TRBV7-6 and TRBJ2-7; 9 nucleotides match TRBD1. The trim removed 4 bases at V and 6 bases at J, leaving 7 bases unmatched. The CDR3 is 14 amino acids. CDR1 is SGHVS, CDR2 FNYEAQ, per germline.

This clonotype was detected many times. The rearrangement uses TRBV3-1 and TRBJ2-7; perhaps TRBD2 as D (5 bases). This CDR3 region has 14 residues. Germline CDR1 is LGHDT and CDR2 is YNNKEL (reference sequence). V was pared by 3 bases and J by 3 bases, with 12 bases between. Written as DNA, the CDR3 is TGTGCCAGCAGCCACGGTTTTGAGGGCTACGAGCAGTACTTC. It translates to CASSHGFEGYEQYF.

The V gene is TRBV29-1, the J gene TRBJ2-2; D call uncertain. The V end lost 5 bases, the J end lost 4 bases, and 14 bases lay between the germline ends. The CDR3 runs 14 residues. The germline V gene encodes CDR1 SQVTM and CDR2 ANQGSEA. CDR3 loop: CSVRSGLGTGELFF. CDR3 DNA sequence: TGCAGCGTTCGGTCAGGTCTGGGCACCGGGGAGCTGTTTTTT.

This clonotype has a count of ten or more. This chain uses TRBV7-2 with TRBJ2-5; TRBD2 matches 7 bases. CDR3 length: 15 residues. V was clipped by 5 bases and J by 5 bases; unmatched bases: 11. The germline V gene encodes CDR1 SGHTA and CDR2 FQGNSA. CDR3 loop: CASSDHTSEKETQYF. Written as DNA, the CDR3 is TGTGCCAGCAGCGACCACACTAGCGAGAAGGAGACCCAGTACTTC.

In regard to this clonotype: A much larger clone is a single base away; this may be a read error. The chain recombines TRBV9 with TRBJ2-3; perhaps TRBD1 as D (6 bases). The J call could be wrong; TRBJ1-5 is a better fit for the DNA end. Germline CDR1 and CDR2: SGDLS and YYNGEE. The CDR3 extends over 14 amino acids. The CDR3 bases are TGTGCCAGCAGCGAGACTAGCGGGGGCGATACGCAGCATTTT. As protein: CASSETSGGDTQHF.

This clonotype has a handful of counts. The chain carries TRBV19 and TRBJ1-5; maybe TRBD1 (5 bases). The CDR3 totals 13 residues. Germline loops: CDR1 LNHDA, CDR2 SQIVND (reference sequence). Trimming removed 1 base at V and 11 bases at J, with 12 bases between. The CDR3 DNA follows: TGTGCCAGTAGTATAGTCCCTTTGGGGGCCCAGCATTTT. Amino acids: CASSIVPLGAQHF. Together with reference TRBV19 and TRBJ1-5, the CDR3 gives the full variable domain: DGGITQSPKYLFRKEGQNVTLSCEQNLNHDAMYWYRQDPGQGLRLIYYSQIVNDFQKGDIAEGYSVSREKKESFPLTVTSAQKNPTAFYLCASSIVPLGAQHFGDGTRLSIL.

This clonotype has ten or more counts. This CDR3 is CASSGTLAGVGETQYF. Written as DNA, the CDR3 is TGTGCCAGCAGCGGGACACTAGCGGGGGTAGGGGAGACCCAGTACTTC. The chain joins TRBV9 to TRBJ2-5, with TRBD2 identical over 11 bases. Trimming cost V 3 bases and J 5 bases; bases outside gene matches: 9. Germline V gives CDR1 SGDLS, CDR2 YYNGEE. The CDR3 length is 16 residues.

Many counts were recorded for this clonotype. The chain joins TRBV7-6 to TRBJ2-3, with D unclear. From germline, CDR1 is SGHVS and CDR2 FNYEAQ. The CDR3 extends over 16 amino acids. V dropped 1 base and J dropped 6 bases, with 17 bases sitting between them. CDR3 sequence: CASSLGYETSRDTQYF. Written as DNA, the CDR3 is TGTGCCAGCAGCTTAGGCTACGAGACCTCCCGGGATACGCAGTATTTT.

This clonotype has ten or more counts. The chain joins TRBV3-1 to TRBJ2-2; 7 nucleotides line up with TRBD1. The CDR3 length is 14 residues. Germline V gene data show CDR1 as LGHDT and CDR2 as YNNKEL (reference sequence). Trimming removed 4 bases from V and 4 bases from J; junction bases left unmatched: 3. The CDR3 spells CASSLDRATGELFF. CDR3 DNA sequence: TGTGCCAGCAGCCTAGACAGGGCCACCGGGGAGCTGTTTTTT.

This clonotype was found many times. V and J are TRBV20-1 and TRBJ2-1; 7 bases are a match to TRBD1. The V gene's germline CDR1 is DFQATT and CDR2 SNEGSKA (reference sequence). The CDR3 runs to 14 residues. The V and J ends lost 0 bases and 4 bases, in that order; junction bases with no gene match: 3. The CDR3 region is CSARDPGQYNEQFF. CDR3 nucleotides: TGCAGTGCTAGAGACCCGGGACAGTACAATGAGCAGTTCTTC.

The genes are TRBV7-8 and TRBJ2-2, with TRBD1 identical over 7 bases. Germline V CDR1 and CDR2: SGHVS, FQNEAQ. The V gene end was trimmed by 3 bases and the J gene end by 6 bases; junction bases not matched to a gene: 22. The CDR3 is made up of 20 amino acids. The DNA for the CDR3 is TGTGCCAGCAGCTTTATCCCAATAGCAAATTATGACAGGGTCCCCGGGGAGCTGTTTTTT. It is translated as CASSFIPIANYDRVPGELFF.

This clonotype was detected only a few times. The V and J genes are TRBV11-2 and TRBJ2-7; 8 nucleotides align to TRBD1. Germline values: CDR1 SGHAT, CDR2 FQNNGV. The J segment lost 0 bases and the V segment lost 1 base, leaving 2 bases of the junction unmatched. The CDR3 sequence is 15 residues long. The DNA for the CDR3 is TGTGCCAGCAGCTTAGCCAGGGGGCCCTCCTACGAGCAGTACTTC. Its protein is CASSLARGPSYEQYF.

This clonotype was observed at least ten times. CDR3 sequence: CSAEMGGGTGDTQYF. The DNA for the CDR3 is TGCAGTGCAGAGATGGGGGGGGGAACTGGAGATACGCAGTATTTT. This chain uses TRBV20-1 with TRBJ2-3; 7 bases are shared with TRBD2. V was pared by 6 bases and J by 5 bases, with 14 bases of the junction left unmatched. Per germline, CDR1 DFQATT and CDR2 SNEGSKA (reference sequence). This CDR3 is 15 amino acids long.

This clonotype was observed a few times. This rearrangement joins TRBV3-1 to TRBJ2-7, with a weak D call TRBD2 (5 bases). CDR3 length: 15 amino acids. Trimming cost V 4 bases and J 0 bases, with 13 bases left between them. Germline assignment: CDR1 LGHDT and CDR2 YNNKEL (reference sequence). CDR3 in amino acids: CASSREDGISYEQYF. The CDR3 region has the DNA TGTGCCAGCAGCCGAGAGGACGGGATCTCCTACGAGCAGTACTTC.

Ten or more counts support this clonotype. The chain combines TRBV20-1 with TRBJ2-7, with D possibly being TRBD1 (6 bases). With 5 bases removed from V and 6 bases from J, the gap between germline ends came to 14 bases. Germline CDR1 and CDR2: DFQATT and SNEGSKA (reference sequence). The CDR3 runs to 12 residues. The chain's CDR3 is CSAETGKGEQYF. DNA of the CDR3: TGCAGTGCTGAAACAGGGAAGGGCGAGCAGTACTTC.